The 9 T cell receptor beta chains reported below all come from one sample, sequenced in a study of beta chain features in type 1 diabetes. The study reverse transcribed the entire isolated RNA, so it sequenced expressed TCRB transcripts. Repertoires were generated with immunoSEQ multiplex PCR, while TCRdb's copy carries only in-frame clones and drops some. The sample holds more than 300,000 clones, roughly 8% seen once. Sequenced input: central memory CD4+ T cells from blood. The receptors derive from a woman between 18 and 30 years old in good health.

This clone was counted ten times or more. The chain couples TRBV6-5 to TRBJ2-6; D uncertain. The CDR3 loop spans 15 amino acids. V was pared by 4 bases and J by 0 bases, with 7 bases between. CDR1 is MNHEY, CDR2 SVGAGI, per germline. The chain's CDR3 is CASSLQYSGANVLTF. DNA for the CDR3: TGTGCCAGCAGTTTACAATACTCTGGGGCCAACGTCCTGACTTTC.

The J gene is TRBJ2-2, the V gene TRBV5-1, with a weak D call TRBD2 (5 bases). The CDR3 has 15 residues. The germline V gene has CDR1 SGHRS and CDR2 YFSETQ. V lost 0 bases to trimming and J lost 4 bases, with 10 bases between them. This CDR3 is CASSLGASRTGELFF. The CDR3 DNA reads as TGCGCCAGCAGCTTGGGGGCTAGCCGCACCGGGGAGCTGTTTTTT.

This clone has a handful of counts. The CDR3 coding sequence is TGCGCCAGCAGCCAAGAGTACCGGGTTCCTAACGAGCAGTACTTC. Amino acids: CASSQEYRVPNEQYF. The V gene is TRBV4-3, the J gene TRBJ2-7; no reliable D call. V was cut by 0 bases and J by 5 bases, with 14 bases left in between. The germline V gene encodes CDR1 LGHNA and CDR2 YSLEER. This CDR3 is built from 15 residues.

This clone showed up just a few times. The gene calls are TRBV7-9 and TRBJ1-2, with a possible D match to TRBD1 (5 bases). V was clipped by 5 bases and J by 0 bases, with 10 bases between them. The CDR3 is 14 amino acids. Germline CDR1 reads SEHNR; CDR2 reads FQNEAQ (reference sequence). The CDR3 spells CASSAQGTNYGYTF. CDR3 bases: TGTGCCAGCAGCGCTCAGGGTACTAACTATGGCTACACCTTC.

This clone appeared many times. The J gene is TRBJ2-7, the V gene TRBV10-3; 12 positions agree with TRBD2. The length of the CDR3 is 15 residues. Germline CDR1 is ENHRY and CDR2 is SYGVKD. V lost 5 bases, J lost 3 bases, and 5 bases stayed unmatched. The CDR3 DNA reads TGTGCCATCAGTATCGGACTAGCGGGGATCTACGAGCAGTACTTC. Protein product: CAISIGLAGIYEQYF.

The chain carries TRBV19 and TRBJ1-2; D gene uncertain. CDR1 is LNHDA and CDR2 is SQIVND in the germline V gene (reference sequence). Trimming took off 4 bases at V and 6 bases at J, with 6 bases between the two ends. This CDR3 is 11 amino acids long. For the CDR3, the DNA is TGTGCCAGTAGTAATGGGGATGGCTACACCTTC. Translated, it gives CASSNGDGYTF.

This clone was picked up many times. The chain links TRBV6-5 to TRBJ1-1; 9 positions match TRBD1. Germline V gene data show CDR1 as MNHEY and CDR2 as SVGAGI. The V and J ends lost 6 bases and 11 bases, in that order; junction bases with no gene match: 10. The CDR3 extends over 13 amino acids. The CDR3 DNA reads as TGTGCCAGCAGAAGTACAGGGGGCGGGAGGGCTTTCTTT. As protein: CASRSTGGGRAFF.

This clone was seen a handful of times. The chain combines TRBV19 with TRBJ2-2; TRBD2 agrees at 10 bases. V lost 7 bases, J lost 6 bases, and 11 bases stayed unmatched. The germline gives CDR1 LNHDA, CDR2 SQIVND (reference sequence). The CDR3 spans 16 residues. CDR3 in DNA: TGTGCCAGTAAACGTCCTAGCGGGAGAGAGGCCGGGGAGCTGTTTTTT. Residues: CASKRPSGREAGELFF.

The table lists this clone with many counts. The chain employs TRBV28 and TRBJ2-1; D is unresolved. The V gene lost 6 bases and the J gene lost 5 bases, with 11 bases spanning the gap. CDR3 length equals 13 residues. Germline V gene lookup returns CDR1 MDHEN and CDR2 SYDVKM. The CDR3 spells CASSVPHHNEQFF. The CDR3 region has the DNA TGTGCCAGCAGCGTACCCCATCACAATGAGCAGTTCTTC.